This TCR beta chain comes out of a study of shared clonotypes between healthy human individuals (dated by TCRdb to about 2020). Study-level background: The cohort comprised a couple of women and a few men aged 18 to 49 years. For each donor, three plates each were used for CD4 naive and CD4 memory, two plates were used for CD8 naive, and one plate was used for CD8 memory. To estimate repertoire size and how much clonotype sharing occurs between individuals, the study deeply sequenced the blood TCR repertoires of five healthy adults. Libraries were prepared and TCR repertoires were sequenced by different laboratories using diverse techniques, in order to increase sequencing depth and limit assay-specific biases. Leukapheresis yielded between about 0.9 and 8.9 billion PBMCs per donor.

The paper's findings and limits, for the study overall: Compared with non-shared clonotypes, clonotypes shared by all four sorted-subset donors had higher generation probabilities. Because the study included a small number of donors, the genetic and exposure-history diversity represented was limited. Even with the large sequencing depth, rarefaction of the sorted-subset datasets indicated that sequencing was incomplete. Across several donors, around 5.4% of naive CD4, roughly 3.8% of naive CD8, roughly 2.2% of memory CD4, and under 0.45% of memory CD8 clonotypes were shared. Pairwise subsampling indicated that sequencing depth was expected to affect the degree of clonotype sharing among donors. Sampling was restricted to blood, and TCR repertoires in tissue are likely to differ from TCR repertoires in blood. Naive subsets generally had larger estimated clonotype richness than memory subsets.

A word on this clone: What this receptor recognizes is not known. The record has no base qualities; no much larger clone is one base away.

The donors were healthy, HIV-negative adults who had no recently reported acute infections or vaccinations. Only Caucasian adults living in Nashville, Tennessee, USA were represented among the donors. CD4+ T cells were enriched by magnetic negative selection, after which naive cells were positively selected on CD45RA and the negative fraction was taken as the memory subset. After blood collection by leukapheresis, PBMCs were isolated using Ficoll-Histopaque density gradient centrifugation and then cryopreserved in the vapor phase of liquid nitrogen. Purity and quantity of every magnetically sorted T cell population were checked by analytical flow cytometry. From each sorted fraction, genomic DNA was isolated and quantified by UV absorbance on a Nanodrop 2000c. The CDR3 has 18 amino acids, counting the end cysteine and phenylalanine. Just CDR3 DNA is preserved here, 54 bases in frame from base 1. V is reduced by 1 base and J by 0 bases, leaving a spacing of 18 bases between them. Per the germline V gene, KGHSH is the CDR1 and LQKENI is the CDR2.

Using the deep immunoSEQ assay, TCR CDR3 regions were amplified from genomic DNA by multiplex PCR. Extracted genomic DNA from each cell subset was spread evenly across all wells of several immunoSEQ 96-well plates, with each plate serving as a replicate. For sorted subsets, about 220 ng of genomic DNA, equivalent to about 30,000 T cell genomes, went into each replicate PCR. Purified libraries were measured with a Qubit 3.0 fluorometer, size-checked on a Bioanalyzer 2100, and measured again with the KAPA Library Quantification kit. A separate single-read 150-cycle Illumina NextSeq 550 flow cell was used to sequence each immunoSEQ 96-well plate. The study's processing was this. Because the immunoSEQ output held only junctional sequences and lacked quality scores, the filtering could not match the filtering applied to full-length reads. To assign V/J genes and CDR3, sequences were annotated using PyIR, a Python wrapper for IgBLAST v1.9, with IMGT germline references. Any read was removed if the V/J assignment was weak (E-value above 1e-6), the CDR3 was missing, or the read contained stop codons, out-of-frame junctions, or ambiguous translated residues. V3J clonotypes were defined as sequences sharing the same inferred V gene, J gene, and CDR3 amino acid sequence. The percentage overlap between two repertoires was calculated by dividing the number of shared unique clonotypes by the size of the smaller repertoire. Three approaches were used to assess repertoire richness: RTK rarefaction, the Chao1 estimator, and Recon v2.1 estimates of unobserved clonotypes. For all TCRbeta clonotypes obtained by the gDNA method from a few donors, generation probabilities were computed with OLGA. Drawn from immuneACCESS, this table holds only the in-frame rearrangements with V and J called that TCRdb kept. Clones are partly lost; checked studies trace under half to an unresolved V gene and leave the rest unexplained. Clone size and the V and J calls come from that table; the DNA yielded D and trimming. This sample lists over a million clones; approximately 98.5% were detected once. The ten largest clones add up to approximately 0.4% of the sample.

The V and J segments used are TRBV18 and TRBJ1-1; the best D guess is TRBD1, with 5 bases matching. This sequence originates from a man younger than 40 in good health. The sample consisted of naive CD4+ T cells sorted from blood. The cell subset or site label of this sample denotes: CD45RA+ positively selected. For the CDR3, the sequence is CASSPLAAAGHMNTEAFF. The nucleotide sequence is TGTGCCAGCTCACCACTCGCCGCCGCCGGACACATGAACACTGAAGCTTTCTTT.